These 32 T cell receptor beta chains were sequenced from one sample in a study of shared clonotypes between healthy human individuals. Libraries were prepared by immunoSEQ multiplex PCR; TCRdb keeps only in-frame clonotypes and omits some of them. The sample contains about 610,000 clones, less than 98% of which appear only once. Sequencing was carried out using naive CD4+ T cells sorted from blood. Subset noted: CD45RA+ positively selected. The origin of the receptors is a woman aged 30 to 39 in good health.

V and J are TRBV28 and TRBJ1-2, with no clear D. The germline V and J ends were trimmed by 4 bases and 0 bases, with 12 bases remaining between them. CDR1 MDHEN and CDR2 SYDVKM come from the germline V gene. The CDR3 runs to 15 residues. CDR3: CASSSGGSANYGYTF. In DNA form, the CDR3 reads TGTGCCAGCAGTTCCGGAGGATCTGCTAACTATGGCTACACCTTC.

The chain couples TRBV9 to TRBJ2-5, with TRBD2 matching over 10 bases. CDR3 length: 15 residues. Germline V gene lookup returns CDR1 SGDLS and CDR2 YYNGEE. The ends lost 2 bases at V and 5 bases at J; junction bases unmatched: 6. CDR3 sequence reads: CASSVGLASGETQYF. The CDR3 region has the DNA TGTGCCAGCAGCGTGGGACTAGCGAGCGGCGAGACCCAGTACTTC.

This sequence joins TRBV5-6 and TRBJ2-1, with D perhaps matching TRBD1 (5 bases). Germline lookup yields CDR1 SGHDT and CDR2 YYEEEE. The CDR3 runs 17 residues. Trimming removed 0 bases at V and 12 bases at J, with 25 bases between. The CDR3 DNA reads as TGTGCCAGCAGCTTGGCCCATAGGACAAGCCGGACGAAGGGGCAGTTCTTC. The encoded protein is CASSLAHRTSRTKGQFF.

This chain joins TRBV28 and TRBJ2-7; a possible D gene is TRBD1 (6 bases). Trimming pared 6 bases from V and 0 bases from J, leaving 15 bases between. Germline CDR1 and CDR2: MDHEN and SYDVKM. CDR3 size: 15 residues. The CDR3 sequence: CASRPTGTSSYEQYF. Written as DNA, the CDR3 is TGTGCCAGCAGACCGACAGGAACCAGCTCCTACGAGCAGTACTTC.

This clone was detected a few times. The chain joins TRBV20-1 to TRBJ2-3; D uncertain. From germline, CDR1 is DFQATT and CDR2 SNEGSKA (reference sequence). The CDR3 contains 10 residues. The V end lost 4 bases, the J end lost 6 bases, and 5 bases lay between the germline ends. CDR3 loop: CSATRDTQYF. For the CDR3, the DNA is TGCAGTGCTACAAGGGATACGCAGTATTTT.

The chain links TRBV5-1 to TRBJ2-7; D call uncertain. The CDR3 is made up of 12 amino acids. V was cut by 5 bases and J by 3 bases, with 9 bases left in between. Germline lookup yields CDR1 SGHRS and CDR2 YFSETQ. The CDR3 nucleotides are TGCGCCAGCAGTAAAGACTTCTACGAGCAGTACTTC. Protein sequence: CASSKDFYEQYF.

This clone was observed once. At the DNA level, this CDR3 is encoded by other sequences in the same sample as well. This rearrangement joins TRBV5-1 to TRBJ2-3, with D possibly TRBD1 on 5 matching bases. Germline CDR1 SGHRS, CDR2 YFSETQ. The CDR3 is made up of 14 amino acids. Trimming took 0 bases from V and 4 from J, leaving 9 bases between them. CDR3 DNA: TGCGCCAGCAGCTTGGGGCAGGGTCCAGATACGCAGTATTTT. It is translated as CASSLGQGPDTQYF.

Only one count was recorded for this clone. The chain couples TRBV18 to TRBJ2-3; tentatively, D is TRBD2 (5 bases). V lost 3 bases to trimming and J lost 2 bases, with 12 bases between them. The CDR3 sequence is 15 residues long. The germline V gene encodes CDR1 KGHSH and CDR2 LQKENI. CDR3 sequence (DNA): TGTGCCAGCTCACCTACTGACGGGATCACAGATACGCAGTATTTT. It codes for CASSPTDGITDTQYF.

This clone was seen just once. The J gene is TRBJ2-3, the V gene TRBV5-1, with 8 bases aligning to TRBD2. The length of the CDR3 is 16 residues. With 0 bases clipped from V and 3 bases from J, the junction kept 6 bases outside the gene matches. Germline V CDR1 and CDR2: SGHRS, YFSETQ. The CDR3 DNA is TGCGCCAGCAGCTTGGTTTGGCGGGAGGTGACAGATACGCAGTATTTT. Its translation is CASSLVWREVTDTQYF.

The V call is TRBV27, the J call TRBJ2-7; 8 nucleotides line up with TRBD2. V trimming: 6 bases; J trimming: 0 bases; junction bases outside the gene matches: 19. The CDR3 has 19 residues. From germline, CDR1 is MNHEY and CDR2 SMNVEV (reference sequence). The CDR3 loop is CASSSFGVSGTETSYEQYF. The DNA for the CDR3 is TGTGCCAGCAGCTCCTTCGGGGTTAGCGGGACTGAAACCTCCTACGAGCAGTACTTC.

The chain uses TRBV15 and TRBJ2-5; a weak D match, TRBD1 (6 bases). Between the trimmed V and J ends, which lost 1 base and 5 bases, there was a span of 17 bases. The length of the CDR3 is 16 residues. Germline lookup yields CDR1 LNHNV and CDR2 YYDKDF (reference sequence). The chain's CDR3 is CATSRGPYRAGETQYF. CDR3 nucleotide sequence: TGTGCCACCAGCAGAGGCCCCTACAGGGCGGGCGAGACCCAGTACTTC.

The DNA of the CDR3 is TGTGCCAGCAGCCTTACCGGACTAGCGAGCTCCTACGAGCAGTACTTC. Encoded protein: CASSLTGLASSYEQYF. The chain carries TRBV4-2 and TRBJ2-7, with 9 bases identical to TRBD2. The CDR3 loop spans 16 amino acids. Germline V gene sequence: CDR1 LGHNA, CDR2 YNFKEQ. V gave up 4 bases and J gave up 0 bases; unmatched junction bases: 7.

This chain's CDR3 is CASSLVVNTEAFF. CDR3 nucleotide sequence: TGTGCCAGCAGTTTGGTGGTGAACACTGAAGCTTTCTTT. The rearrangement joins TRBV28 to TRBJ1-1; D uncertain. The V gene's germline CDR1 is MDHEN and CDR2 SYDVKM. V dropped 3 bases and J dropped 0 bases, with 5 bases sitting between them. CDR3 length: 13 residues.

This chain connects TRBV19 to TRBJ1-1, with D possibly matching TRBD1 (6 bases). The CDR3 consists of 14 residues. The V gene lost 6 bases and the J gene lost 4 bases, with 15 bases spanning the gap. From germline, CDR1 is LNHDA and CDR2 SQIVND (reference sequence). The CDR3 region is CASSSPSRGTEAFF. CDR3 coding DNA: TGTGCCAGTAGCTCCCCGAGCAGGGGCACTGAAGCTTTCTTT.

The chain recombines TRBV27 with TRBJ1-6; perhaps TRBD1 as D (5 bases). The CDR3 is 14 residues long. Trimming cost V 8 bases and J 7 bases, with 15 bases left between them. From germline, CDR1 is MNHEY and CDR2 SMNVEV (reference sequence). The CDR3 DNA follows: TGTGCCAGCTCAGCTGGGGGTTGGAATTCACCCCTCCACTTT. It codes for CASSAGGWNSPLHF.

The chain recombines TRBV6-1 with TRBJ2-7, with D unresolved. The CDR3 runs 11 residues. Trimming pared 4 bases from V and 5 bases from J, leaving 6 bases between. Germline CDR1 is MNHNS and CDR2 is SASEGT. CDR3 DNA: TGTGCCAGCAGTGTTCGAAACGAGCAGTACTTC. As protein: CASSVRNEQYF.

The J gene is TRBJ1-2, the V gene TRBV27; D unresolved. Deletions cut 6 bases from V and 2 bases from J, with 19 bases between. This CDR3 region has 16 residues. The germline gives CDR1 MNHEY, CDR2 SMNVEV (reference sequence). DNA of the CDR3: TGTGCCAGCAGATATTCGGGAGGGCGGAGAAACTATGGCTACACCTTC. Translating it yields CASRYSGGRRNYGYTF.

The CDR3 region has the DNA TGCGCCAGCAGTCGCTGGGACGGTGGCGCTTCATTTGGAAACACCATATATTTT. This gives the protein CASSRWDGGASFGNTIYF. V usage is TRBV23-1 and J usage is TRBJ1-3; D may be TRBD1 (5 bases). TRBV23-1 is flagged as an ORF with uncertain function. The CDR3 loop spans 18 amino acids. The germline V and J ends were trimmed by 4 bases and 3 bases, with 22 bases remaining between them.

In its sample, this clone was seen once. The chain combines TRBV28 with TRBJ1-2, with 9 bases aligning to TRBD1. V gave up 6 bases and J gave up 4 bases; unmatched junction bases: 9. This CDR3 has 15 amino acids. Germline values: CDR1 MDHEN, CDR2 SYDVKM. Here the CDR3 reads CASSLTGGGRYGYTF. As DNA, the CDR3 is TGTGCCAGCAGCCTGACAGGGGGGGGACGCTATGGCTACACCTTC.

J is TRBJ2-7 and V is TRBV28, with 12 bases that match TRBD2. J was trimmed by 3 bases and V by 5 bases; bases with no gene match: 5. CDR1 MDHEN and CDR2 SYDVKM come from the germline V gene. The length of the CDR3 is 15 residues. CDR3 bases: TGTGCCAGCAGTCCGACTAGCGGGAGTGTCTACGAGCAGTACTTC. It translates to CASSPTSGSVYEQYF.

In DNA form, the CDR3 reads TGTGCCAGCAGCTTGGGGTGGGCGGACCCGCGCCCTAGCGAGCAGTACTTC. It yields the protein CASSLGWADPRPSEQYF. V is TRBV5-5 and J is TRBJ2-7; D not certain. Germline CDR1 reads SGHKS; CDR2 reads YYEKEE (reference sequence). V shed 0 bases and J shed 6 bases, with 22 bases lying between them. The CDR3 extends over 17 amino acids.

This rearrangement joins TRBV5-1 to TRBJ1-2, with a possible D match to TRBD1 (6 bases). Per germline, CDR1 SGHRS and CDR2 YFSETQ. The CDR3 is 15 residues long. The V gene lost 4 bases and the J gene lost 0 bases, with 13 bases spanning the gap. The CDR3 nucleotides are TGCGCCAGCAGCCCAGGACGGACAGCTAACTATGGCTACACCTTC. This encodes CASSPGRTANYGYTF. The full variable domain, its missing parts supplied by reference TRBV5-1 and TRBJ1-2, is KAGVTQTPRYLIKTRGQQVTLSCSPISGHRSVSWYQQTPGQGLQFLFEYFSETQRNKGNFPGRFSGRQFSNSRSEMNVSTLELGDSALYLCASSPGRTANYGYTFGSGTRLTVV.

This sequence joins TRBV29-1 and TRBJ1-4, with 9 bases identical to TRBD1. Germline CDR1 reads SQVTM; CDR2 reads ANQGSEA. There are 14 residues in the CDR3. V shed 6 bases, J shed 8 bases, and the junction held 10 bases outside the gene matches. The CDR3 coding sequence is TGCAGCGTCAAAGGGACAGGGTTAGCGGAAAAACTGTTTTTT. Its translation is CSVKGTGLAEKLFF. The full variable domain, completed using reference TRBV29-1 and TRBJ1-4, is SAVISQKPSRDICQRGTSLTIQCQVDSQVTMMFWYRQQPGQSLTLIATANQGSEATYESGFVIDKFPISRPNLTFSTLTVSNMSPEDSSIYLCSVKGTGLAEKLFFGSGTQLSVL.

Regarding this clone: Other DNA sequences from this sample encode an identical CDR3 as well. CDR3 sequence: CASSLGQGITGELFF. The CDR3 region has the DNA TGTGCCAGCAGTTTAGGTCAGGGGATCACCGGGGAGCTGTTTTTT. The chain carries TRBV28 and TRBJ2-2, with a possible D match to TRBD1 (6 bases). The length of the CDR3 is 15 residues. V was trimmed by 2 bases and J by 4 bases, leaving 11 bases between them. The germline gives CDR1 MDHEN, CDR2 SYDVKM.

The J gene is TRBJ2-5, the V gene TRBV28; the match to TRBD1 covers 11 bases. TRBJ2-7 explains the end of the DNA better; the J call may be wrong. Looked up from germline, CDR1 is MDHEN and CDR2 is SYDVKM. The CDR3 runs to 16 residues. In DNA, the CDR3 is TGTGCCAGCAGACCGACACCGGGACAGGGGGCCTACGAGCAGTACTTC. Its translation: CASRPTPGQGAYEQYF.

The chain employs TRBV21-1 and TRBJ2-1; the table's D gene call, TRBD1, was not cross checked with the DNA. TRBV21-1 is a pseudogene locus. The CDR3 length is 16 residues. The CDR3 nucleotides are TGTGCCAGCAGCAAAGCGACGAGACAGGGTTCCAATGAGCAGTTCTTC. This sequence encodes CASSKATRQGSNEQFF.

This chain joins TRBV6-1 and TRBJ1-4; D not certain. Trimming cost V 2 bases and J 7 bases, with 11 bases left between them. The CDR3 covers 14 residues. Germline V gene sequence: CDR1 MNHNS, CDR2 SASEGT. CDR3: CASSERSRVEKLFF. In DNA, the CDR3 is TGTGCCAGCAGTGAACGGTCGAGAGTTGAAAAACTGTTTTTT.

The chain combines TRBV7-3 with TRBJ1-1; 8 bases align to TRBD1. The CDR3 length is 15 residues. The trim removed 3 bases at V and 4 bases at J, leaving 7 bases unmatched. Germline V CDR1 and CDR2: SGHTA, FQGTGA. The CDR3 sequence: CASSLTGDQTTEAFF. DNA for the CDR3: TGTGCCAGCAGCTTGACAGGGGATCAGACCACTGAAGCTTTCTTT.

The chain uses TRBV5-1 and TRBJ1-3; tentative D call: TRBD1 (5 bases). Germline V lookup: CDR1 SGHRS, CDR2 YFSETQ. Trimming took off 4 bases at V and 0 bases at J, with 17 bases between the two ends. The CDR3 runs 17 residues. CDR3 region: CASSLGIGATSGNTIYF. The CDR3, as DNA: TGCGCCAGCAGCCTAGGAATAGGGGCCACCTCTGGAAACACCATATATTTT.

As concerns this clone: The same CDR3 arises from other DNA sequences in this sample as well. The chain employs TRBV5-1 and TRBJ2-5, with a weak D call TRBD1 (5 bases). The CDR3 sequence is 14 residues long. The V gene's germline CDR1 is SGHRS and CDR2 YFSETQ. Trimming stripped 0 bases from V and 4 bases from J, with 10 bases between. The CDR3 loop is CASSLDQGGETQYF. The CDR3 DNA is TGCGCCAGCAGCTTGGATCAGGGCGGAGAGACCCAGTACTTC.

Note on this clone: At one end, the junction sequence differs from germline, possibly due to a read error. The rearrangement joins TRBV20-1 to TRBJ2-3, with TRBD2 identical over 8 bases. CDR1 and CDR2 from the germline V gene are DFQATT and SNEGSKA (reference sequence). The CDR3 spans 11 residues. The CDR3 DNA follows: TGCAGTGCTAGAGGTACTAGCGGCTATCTTTTT. Protein product: CSARGTSGYLF.

The chain recombines TRBV9 with TRBJ2-1; 11 bases align to TRBD2. The CDR3 is made up of 16 amino acids. The germline V gene encodes CDR1 SGDLS and CDR2 YYNGEE. The junction had 6 bases not matched to a gene; V was cut back by 2 bases and J by 5 bases. CDR3 loop: CASSVSGTSGHNEQFF. The CDR3 coding sequence is TGTGCCAGCAGCGTTTCCGGGACTAGCGGACACAATGAGCAGTTCTTC. Based on the CDR3 plus reference TRBV9 and TRBJ2-1, the full variable domain is DSGVTQTPKHLITATGQRVTLRCSPRSGDLSVYWYQQSLDQGLQFLIQYYNGEERAKGNILERFSAQQFPDLHSELNLSSLELGDSALYFCASSVSGTSGHNEQFFGPGTRLTVL.